This T cell receptor beta chain originates from a study of blood T cell repertoires in COVID-19. CDR3 size: 19 residues. Germline CDR1 is KGHDR and CDR2 is SFDVKD. For this clone: One end of the junction does not line up with germline, which may come from a read error.

Per the authors' pipeline: From reference gene primer amplification, estimates of nucleated cell counts were derived. The protocol was immunoSEQ multiplex PCR, while the TCRdb copy is restricted to in-frame clones and leaves out a portion. V and J calls and clone size are copied from that table; D and trimming were computed from the DNA. This table holds roughly 220,000 clones, around 89% found once. This sequence joins TRBV24-1 and TRBJ2-6, with D maybe TRBD1 (5 bases). This TCR was sampled from a woman in her thirties who had recovered from COVID-19. Sequencing was performed on PBMCs or T cells enriched from blood (not recorded which). CDR3 loop: CATSVLTEQVDSGANVLTF. CDR3 bases: TGTGCCACCAGTGTTTTGACAGAACAGGTTGACTCTGGGGCCAACGTCCTGACTTTC.